One sample yielded the 23 T cell receptor beta chains listed below, sequenced in a study of blood T cells in healthy people across ages. For the second PCR, which ran for 7 to 11 cycles, a sample-barcoded 5' primer and a J-beta primer mix were used. TCRdb reprocessed the 5' RACE reads with MiXCR, giving one entry per CDR3 protein. The sample holds hundreds of thousands of distinct CDR3 sequences, about half seen once. The sequencing input was blood. These TCRs come from a woman in her sixties in good health.

This clonotype appeared a few times. This chain links TRBV18 with TRBJ2-5; a weak D match, TRBD2 (5 bases). The V gene's germline CDR1 is KGHSH and CDR2 LQKENI. With 3 bases removed from V and 2 bases from J, the gap between germline ends came to 19 bases. The CDR3 covers 17 residues. Here the CDR3 reads CASSPILVAMGQETQYF. The CDR3, as DNA: TGTGCCAGCTCACCCATCTTAGTAGCGATGGGGCAAGAGACCCAGTACTTC. Together with reference TRBV18 and TRBJ2-5, the CDR3 gives the full variable domain: NAGVMQNPRHLVRRRGQEARLRCSPMKGHSHVYWYRQLPEEGLKFMVYLQKENIIDESGMPKERFSAEFPKEGPSILRIQQVVRGDSAAYFCASSPILVAMGQETQYFGPGTRLLVL.

This sequence joins TRBV20-1 and TRBJ1-1; D gene unclear. The CDR3 covers 12 residues. With 6 bases removed from V and 4 bases from J, the gap between germline ends came to 12 bases. Looked up from germline, CDR1 is DFQATT and CDR2 is SNEGSKA (reference sequence). CDR3 coding DNA: TGCAGTGCCAAGCGATGGGGCACTGAAGCTTTCTTT. Its translation is CSAKRWGTEAFF.

This clonotype was detected only a few times. The chain recombines TRBV14 with TRBJ2-5, with a possible D match to TRBD2 (6 bases). Germline V gene lookup returns CDR1 SGHDN and CDR2 FVKESK. V was shortened by 1 base and J by 5 bases, with 23 bases between the two germline ends. The CDR3 length is 18 residues. The CDR3 is CASSQARGTDYLRETQYF. CDR3 bases: TGTGCCAGCAGCCAAGCAAGGGGAACGGACTACCTGAGGGAGACCCAGTACTTC.

The sample holds a few counts of this clonotype. The rearrangement uses TRBV7-2 and TRBJ2-3, with 8 bases matching TRBD1. The germline gives CDR1 SGHTA, CDR2 FQGNSA. V was clipped by 4 bases and J by 0 bases; unmatched bases: 6. This CDR3 is built from 16 residues. The CDR3 DNA reads as TGTGCCAGCAGCTCCCACGGGACAGGCAGCACAGATACGCAGTATTTT. It specifies CASSSHGTGSTDTQYF.

The rearrangement uses TRBV6-2 or TRBV6-3 and TRBJ2-4; tentatively, D is TRBD1 (6 bases). The V gene lost 4 bases and the J gene lost 8 bases, with 15 bases spanning the gap. The CDR3 totals 14 residues. The germline V gene encodes CDR1 MNHEY and CDR2 SVGEGT. In nucleotides, the CDR3 is TGTGCCAGCAGTTTCGGACAGATAGGGTACATTCAGTACTTC. This sequence encodes CASSFGQIGYIQYF.

Worth noting for this clonotype: At one end the junction does not follow the germline gene, possibly because of a read error. The CDR3 nucleotides are TGTGCCGGCAGCCAAGATGGAGGGGATCGAGAGACCCAGTACTTC. This encodes CAGSQDGGDRETQYF. The chain employs TRBV14 and TRBJ2-5; TRBD2 is a possible D gene (6 bases). The CDR3 runs to 15 residues. The germline gives CDR1 SGHDN, CDR2 FVKESK.

The genes are TRBV20-1 and TRBJ2-7; 11 bases align to TRBD2. The V gene's germline CDR1 is DFQATT and CDR2 SNEGSKA (reference sequence). The CDR3 extends over 16 amino acids. Germline trimming cut 3 bases from V and 1 base from J; bases unmatched to any gene: 8. Here the CDR3 reads CSASPITSGGSYEQYF. CDR3 nucleotides: TGCAGTGCTAGTCCTATCACTAGCGGGGGTTCCTACGAGCAGTACTTC.

This clonotype has just a few counts. The CDR3 loop reads CSVEGLANGADTQYF. CDR3 nucleotides: TGCAGCGTTGAGGGACTAGCGAATGGAGCAGATACGCAGTATTTT. The chain recombines TRBV29-1 with TRBJ2-3, with 10 bases aligning to TRBD2. This CDR3 spans 15 amino acids. With 3 bases clipped from V and 4 bases from J, the junction kept 7 bases outside the gene matches. Germline V gives CDR1 SQVTM, CDR2 ANQGSEA.

Concerning this clonotype: No conserved phenylalanine or tryptophan ends this CDR3, so it is likely a read error. The chain combines TRBV4-1 with TRBJ1-5; D unclear. The germline V gene has CDR1 MGHRA and CDR2 YSYEKL. This CDR3 has 14 amino acids. V was trimmed by 7 bases and J by 8 bases, leaving 18 bases between them. CDR3 nucleotides: TGCGCCAGCACCCACCTTCCCCTTGCGGAGCCCCAGCATTTA. Protein product: CASTHLPLAEPQHL.

V is TRBV7-3 and J is TRBJ2-1, with unresolved D. Trimming removed 4 bases from V and 0 bases from J, with 10 bases in between. Germline V gene data show CDR1 as SGHTA and CDR2 as FQGTGA. The CDR3 length is 15 residues. The chain's CDR3 is CASSSTTGSYNEQFF. CDR3 DNA sequence: TGTGCCAGCAGCTCCACGACCGGCTCCTACAATGAGCAGTTCTTC.

The chain joins TRBV18 to TRBJ1-2; D is undetermined. The CDR3 has 14 residues. Germline V gene lookup returns CDR1 KGHSH and CDR2 LQKENI. The germline V and J ends were trimmed by 1 base and 1 base, with 7 bases remaining between them. CDR3 sequence reads: CASSPQLNNYGYTF. CDR3 coding DNA: TGTGCCAGCTCACCACAATTGAATAACTATGGCTACACCTTC.

The J gene is TRBJ2-1, the V gene TRBV27; 9 nucleotides agree with TRBD2. Germline lookup yields CDR1 MNHEY and CDR2 SMNVEV (reference sequence). The CDR3 runs to 16 residues. V trimming: 4 bases; J trimming: 5 bases; junction bases outside the gene matches: 9. The CDR3 region is CASSSLAGSENNEQFF. The DNA of the CDR3 is TGTGCCAGCAGTTCCCTAGCGGGGAGCGAGAACAATGAGCAGTTCTTC.

The V call is TRBV5-1, the J call TRBJ2-1, with 9 bases lining up with TRBD2. The J segment lost 7 bases and the V segment lost 4 bases, leaving 9 bases of the junction unmatched. The CDR3 is made up of 15 amino acids. Germline CDR1 is SGHRS and CDR2 is YFSETQ. The CDR3 is CASSPLAGVINEQFF. As DNA, the CDR3 is TGCGCCAGCAGCCCCTTAGCGGGAGTTATAAATGAGCAGTTCTTC.

This clonotype has a handful of counts. The genes are TRBV5-4 and TRBJ2-5; D tentatively reads TRBD1 or TRBD2 (5 bases each). Trimming pared 4 bases from V and 7 bases from J, leaving 14 bases between. The CDR3 has 13 amino acids. Germline CDR1 SGHNT, CDR2 YYREEE (reference sequence). This CDR3 reads CASSLGTSPTQYF. CDR3 nucleotides: TGTGCCAGCAGCCTCGGGACGAGTCCGACCCAGTACTTC.

There are a few counts of this clonotype. This chain links TRBV7-2 with TRBJ1-2; unclear D gene. Trimming stripped 1 base from V and 8 bases from J, with 11 bases between. The CDR3 is 13 residues long. CDR1 is SGHTA, CDR2 FQGNSA, per germline. The CDR3 nucleotides are TGTGCCAGCAGCTTAGAAGGTCGGCGGGGCTACACCTTC. Translated, it gives CASSLEGRRGYTF.

CDR3 DNA sequence: TGCGCCAGCAGGCCGGGGTCTTCATCCGCAGATACGCAGTATTTT. This encodes CASRPGSSSADTQYF. This chain connects TRBV5-1 to TRBJ2-3, with D possibly being TRBD2 (5 bases). Between the trimmed V and J ends, which lost 5 bases and 4 bases, there was a span of 17 bases. Germline-derived CDR1 and CDR2 are SGHRS and YFSETQ. CDR3 length: 15 residues.

CDR3 residues: CSARGLEGTGSVYEQFF. Written as DNA, the CDR3 is TGCAGTGCTAGGGGTCTCGAGGGGACAGGTTCGGTGTATGAGCAGTTCTTC. J is TRBJ2-1 and V is TRBV20-1; TRBD1 matches at 8 bases. CDR3 length equals 17 residues. The J segment lost 8 bases and the V segment lost 3 bases, leaving 18 bases of the junction unmatched. The V gene's germline CDR1 is DFQATT and CDR2 SNEGSKA (reference sequence).

The genes are TRBV7-2 and TRBJ1-5; TRBD1 matches at 12 bases. Germline-derived CDR1 and CDR2 are SGHTA and FQGNSA. V lost 3 bases to trimming and J lost 7 bases; unmatched junction nucleotides: 4. The CDR3 is 15 residues long. The CDR3 loop is CASSFGDRGQQPQHF. CDR3 coding DNA: TGTGCCAGCAGCTTCGGGGACAGGGGGCAACAGCCCCAGCATTTT.

J is TRBJ2-5 and V is TRBV28; TRBD2 matches at 12 bases. Germline trimming cut 2 bases from V and 7 bases from J; bases unmatched to any gene: 14. Germline CDR1 reads MDHEN; CDR2 reads SYDVKM. The CDR3 runs 18 residues. This CDR3 is CASSLSPELAGGRGTQYF. For the CDR3, the DNA is TGTGCCAGCAGTTTAAGCCCGGAACTAGCGGGAGGCCGGGGGACCCAGTACTTC.

The chain recombines TRBV6-5 with TRBJ2-7; maybe TRBD2 (6 bases). Germline-derived CDR1 and CDR2 are MNHEY and SVGAGI. The CDR3 consists of 15 residues. V lost 5 bases, J lost 0 bases, and 14 bases lay in between. CDR3 in amino acids: CASSTTDGSSYEQYF. In DNA, the CDR3 is TGTGCCAGCAGTACCACGGACGGGAGCTCCTACGAGCAGTACTTC.

This CDR3 reads CSVEGAGVGEQYF. The CDR3 nucleotides are TGCAGCGTTGAAGGGGCGGGAGTGGGCGAGCAGTACTTC. The chain carries TRBV29-1 and TRBJ2-7; 7 bases fit TRBD2. The J segment lost 6 bases and the V segment lost 1 base, leaving 6 bases of the junction unmatched. The CDR3 loop spans 13 amino acids. The germline CDR1 and CDR2 sequences are SQVTM and ANQGSEA.

This chain links TRBV7-2 with TRBJ2-7; 7 nucleotides agree with TRBD2. CDR1 SGHTA and CDR2 FQGNSA come from the germline V gene. The V and J ends lost 3 bases and 3 bases, in that order; junction bases with no gene match: 8. CDR3 length: 15 residues. The CDR3 loop reads CASSFTSEPGYEQYF. The CDR3 DNA sequence: TGTGCCAGCAGCTTCACTAGCGAGCCGGGCTACGAGCAGTACTTC.

The chain employs TRBV7-9 and TRBJ2-1; D is unresolved. V lost 7 bases and J 5 bases, leaving 18 bases between the germline ends. From germline, CDR1 is SEHNR and CDR2 FQNEAQ (reference sequence). This CDR3 contains 15 residues. This CDR3 is CASNRGGGPHNEQFF. DNA for the CDR3: TGTGCCAGCAACCGAGGCGGTGGCCCCCACAATGAGCAGTTCTTC.